This is a list of T cell receptor beta chains from one sample in a study of technical replicates of blood from a few donors. The table came from immunoSEQ multiplex PCR; TCRdb's copy has only in-frame clones and leaves some out. The sample has about 69,000 clones; roughly 88% are singletons. The specimen sequenced was PBMCs. These TCRs come from a human donor in good health. Some clones in this sample may be carry-over from other donors' samples. The CDR3 runs from the conserved cysteine through the conserved F or W. D genes are given only for firm matches. Clone sizes are given selectively: once, few, many, or a class where the clone is expanded.

d_call j_call v_call cdr3_length clone_size cdr3_aa cdr3_nt
NA TRBJ1-2 TRBV2 13 NA CASSGGTYYGYTF TGTGCCAGCAGTGGTGGGACATACTATGGCTACACCTTC
TRBD1 TRBJ1-2 TRBV30 12 NA CAWTPGQSGYTF TGTGCCTGGACCCCGGGACAGTCTGGCTACACCTTC
TRBD2 TRBJ2-3 TRBV7-2 16 NA CASSPKRGGGTDTQYF TGTGCCAGCAGCCCTAAACGGGGGGGCGGCACAGATACGCAGTATTTT
NA TRBJ2-2 TRBV7-9 15 NA CASSLVGAYTGELFF TGTGCCAGCAGCTTAGTGGGGGCGTACACCGGGGAGCTGTTTTTT
TRBD1 TRBJ2-7 TRBV19 15 NA CASSMPGQGVYEQYF TGTGCCAGTAGTATGCCGGGACAGGGGGTGTACGAGCAGTACTTC
NA TRBJ1-1 TRBV5-6 11 NA CASSAAGRAFF TGTGCCAGCAGCGCAGCAGGGCGAGCTTTCTTT
TRBD1 TRBJ1-5 TRBV2 12 NA CASSGRGQPQHF TGTGCCAGCAGTGGCAGGGGGCAGCCCCAGCATTTT
NA TRBJ1-2 TRBV2 12 NA CASSAPGNGYTF TGTGCCAGCAGTGCCCCAGGAAATGGCTACACCTTC
NA TRBJ1-2 TRBV6-5 14 NA CASRTLSGNYGYTF TGTGCCAGCAGGACCCTCTCCGGGAACTATGGCTACACCTTC
NA TRBJ1-1 TRBV15 14 few CATSRDLTYTEAFF TGTGCCACCAGCAGAGATCTAACTTACACTGAAGCTTTCTTT
TRBD2 TRBJ2-7 TRBV7-2 14 NA CASSQWTSQYEQYF TGTGCCAGCAGCCAATGGACTAGCCAGTACGAGCAGTACTTC
NA TRBJ2-5 TRBV7-9 15 few CASSAEELVRGTQYF TGTGCCAGCAGCGCCGAGGAGCTAGTACGGGGGACCCAGTACTTC
NA TRBJ1-2 TRBV18 13 few CASSPVGAGGYTF TGTGCCAGCTCACCAGTGGGGGCCGGTGGCTACACCTTC
TRBD1 TRBJ1-6 TRBV4-3 15 NA CASSQSTGGSSPLHF TGCGCCAGCAGCCAGTCTACAGGGGGCTCTTCACCCCTCCACTTT
TRBD2 TRBJ2-1 TRBV9 16 NA CASSVGGTSGYNEQFF TGTGCCAGCAGCGTAGGAGGGACTAGCGGATACAATGAGCAGTTCTTC
NA TRBJ1-5 TRBV6-1 15 few CASSPGQNSNQPQHF TGTGCCAGCAGTCCGGGACAAAATAGCAATCAGCCCCAGCATTTT